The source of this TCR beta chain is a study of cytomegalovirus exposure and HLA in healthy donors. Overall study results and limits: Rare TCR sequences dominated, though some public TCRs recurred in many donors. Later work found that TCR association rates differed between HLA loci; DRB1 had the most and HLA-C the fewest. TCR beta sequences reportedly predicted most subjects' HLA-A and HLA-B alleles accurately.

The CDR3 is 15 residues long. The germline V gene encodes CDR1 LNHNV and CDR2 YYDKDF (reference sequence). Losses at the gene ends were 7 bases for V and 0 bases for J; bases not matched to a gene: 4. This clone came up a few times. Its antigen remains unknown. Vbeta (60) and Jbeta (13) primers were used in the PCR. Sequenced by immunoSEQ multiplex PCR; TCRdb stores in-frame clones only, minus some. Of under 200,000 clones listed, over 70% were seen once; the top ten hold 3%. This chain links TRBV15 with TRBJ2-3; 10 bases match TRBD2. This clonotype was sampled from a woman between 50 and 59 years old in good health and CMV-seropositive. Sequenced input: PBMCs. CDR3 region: CATKLAGTSTDTQYF. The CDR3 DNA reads TGTGCCACCAAACTAGCGGGGACTAGCACAGATACGCAGTATTTT.